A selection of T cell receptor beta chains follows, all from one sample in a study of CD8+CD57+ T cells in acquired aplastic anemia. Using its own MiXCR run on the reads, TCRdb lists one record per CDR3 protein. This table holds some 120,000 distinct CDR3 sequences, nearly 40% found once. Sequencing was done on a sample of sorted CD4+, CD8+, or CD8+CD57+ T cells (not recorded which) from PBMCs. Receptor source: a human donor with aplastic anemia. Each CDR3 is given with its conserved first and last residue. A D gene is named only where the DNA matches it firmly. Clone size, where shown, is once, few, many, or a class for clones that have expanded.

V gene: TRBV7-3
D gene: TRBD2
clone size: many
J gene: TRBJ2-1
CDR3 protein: CASSFEASGGRGEQFF
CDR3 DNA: TGTGCCAGCAGCTTTGAGGCTAGCGGGGGCCGGGGTGAGCAGTTCTTC

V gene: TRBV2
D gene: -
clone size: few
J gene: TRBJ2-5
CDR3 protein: CASSVGQGQETQYF
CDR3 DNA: TGTGCCAGCAGCGTAGGGCAGGGTCAAGAGACCCAGTACTTC

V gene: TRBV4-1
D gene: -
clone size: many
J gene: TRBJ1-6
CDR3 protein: CASSQEEGRSYNSPLHF
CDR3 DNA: TGCGCCAGCAGCCAAGAGGAGGGCCGCTCCTATAATTCACCCCTCCACTTT

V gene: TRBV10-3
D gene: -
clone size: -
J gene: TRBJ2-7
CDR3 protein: CAISVAGLGEQYF
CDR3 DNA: TGTGCCATCAGTGTGGCAGGGCTGGGGGAGCAGTACTTC

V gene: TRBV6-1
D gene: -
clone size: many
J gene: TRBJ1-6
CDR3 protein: CASSGRGGLDSPLHF
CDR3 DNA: TGTGCCAGCAGTGGCCGGGGGGGGCTTGATTCACCCCTCCACTTT

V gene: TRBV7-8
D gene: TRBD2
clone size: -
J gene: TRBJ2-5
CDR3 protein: CASRLAGGGRETQYF
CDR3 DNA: TGTGCCAGCAGGCTAGCGGGAGGGGGTCGGGAGACCCAGTACTTC

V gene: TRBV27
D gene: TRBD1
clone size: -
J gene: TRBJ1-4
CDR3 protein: CASSSWTRGQKGNERLFF
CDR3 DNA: TGTGCCAGCAGTTCCTGGACCAGGGGGCAGAAAGGAAATGAAAGACTGTTTTTT

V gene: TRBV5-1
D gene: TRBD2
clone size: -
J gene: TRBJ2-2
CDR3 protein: CASAPPGLADTGELSF
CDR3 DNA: TGCGCCAGCGCCCCCCCAGGGCTAGCGGACACCGGGGAGCTGTCTTTT

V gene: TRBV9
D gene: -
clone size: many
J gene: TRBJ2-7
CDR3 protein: CASSPTLGYEQYF
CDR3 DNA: TGTGCCAGCAGCCCAACGCTAGGGTACGAGCAGTACTTC

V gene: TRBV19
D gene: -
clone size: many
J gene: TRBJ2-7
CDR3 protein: CASRRSGSSYEQYF
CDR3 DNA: TGTGCCAGCCGGAGATCTGGGAGCTCCTACGAGCAGTACTTC

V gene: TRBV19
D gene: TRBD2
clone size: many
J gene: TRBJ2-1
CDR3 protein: CASSIELRLAGSNEQFF
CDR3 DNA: TGTGCCAGTAGTATAGAGCTAAGGCTAGCGGGGAGTAATGAGCAGTTCTTC

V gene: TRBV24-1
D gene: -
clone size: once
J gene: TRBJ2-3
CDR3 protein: CASGASTGTQYF
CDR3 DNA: TGTGCCTCGGGGGCAAGCACAGGTACGCAGTATTTT

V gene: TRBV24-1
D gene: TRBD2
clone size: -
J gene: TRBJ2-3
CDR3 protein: CASSDATSGRSDTQYF
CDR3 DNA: TGTGCCTCCAGTGATGCCACTAGCGGGAGGTCAGATACGCAGTATTTT

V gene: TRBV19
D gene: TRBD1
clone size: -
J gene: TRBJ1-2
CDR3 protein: CASAPPGTAANYGYTF
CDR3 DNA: TGTGCCAGTGCACCGCCCGGGACAGCAGCTAACTATGGCTACACCTTC

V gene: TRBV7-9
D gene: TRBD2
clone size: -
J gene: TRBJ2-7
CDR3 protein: CASSLAGVEQYF
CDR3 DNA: TGTGCCAGCAGCCTAGCGGGGGTAGAGCAGTACTTC

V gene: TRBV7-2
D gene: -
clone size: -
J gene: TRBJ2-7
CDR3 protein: CASSQAGYEQYF
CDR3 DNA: TGCGCCAGCAGCCAAGCTGGTTACGAGCAGTACTTC

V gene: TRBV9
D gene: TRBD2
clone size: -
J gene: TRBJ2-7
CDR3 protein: CASSVGLAGGSYEQYF
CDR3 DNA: TGTGCCAGCAGCGTAGGACTAGCGGGGGGGTCTTACGAGCAGTACTTC

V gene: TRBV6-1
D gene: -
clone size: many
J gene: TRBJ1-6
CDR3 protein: CASSTPGFRQGSPLHF
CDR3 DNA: TGTGCCAGCAGCACGCCGGGTTTTCGTCAAGGTTCACCCCTCCACTTT